These 12 T cell receptor beta chains originate from one sample sequenced in a study of human thymus T cells. Assay used: immunoSEQ multiplex PCR; TCRdb lists only in-frame clones, some missing. The sample consists of roughly 60,000 clones, 94% of them appearing once. The sequenced material came from blood. These receptors all come from a boy in the first two years of life with a congenital heart defect but otherwise immunologically healthy.

The chain recombines TRBV7-2 with TRBJ1-4; no reliable D call. The germline CDR1 and CDR2 sequences are SGHTA and FQGNSA. CDR3 length equals 15 residues. V was trimmed by 3 bases and J by 5 bases, leaving 13 bases between them. The CDR3 reads CASSFLHSRNEKLFF. CDR3 in DNA: TGTGCCAGCAGCTTTTTGCACAGTCGGAATGAAAAACTGTTTTTT.

This chain joins TRBV14 and TRBJ2-3; 8 bases map to TRBD1. Trimming removed 2 bases from V and 13 bases from J; junction bases left unmatched: 11. There are 14 residues in the CDR3. Per germline, CDR1 SGHDN and CDR2 FVKESK. The CDR3 region has the DNA TGTGCCAGCAGCCAACGGACAGGGCTGCCATTGGAGTATTTT. This codes for CASSQRTGLPLEYF.

The V call is TRBV27, the J call TRBJ2-1; D perhaps matches TRBD1 (6 bases). V lost 4 bases to trimming and J lost 13 bases, with 17 bases between them. CDR1 is MNHEY, CDR2 SMNVEV, per germline (reference sequence). The CDR3 is made up of 13 amino acids. CDR3 nucleotide sequence: TGTGCCAGCAGTTACCCGGGACACCTCAAACAGTTCTTC. This codes for CASSYPGHLKQFF.

The J gene is TRBJ1-3, the V gene TRBV10-3; 10 bases fit TRBD1. V dropped 2 bases and J dropped 0; count of bases not matched to a gene: 13. The CDR3 has 20 residues. Germline CDR1 is ENHRY and CDR2 is SYGVKD. CDR3 nucleotides: TGTGCCATCAGTGAGAGAGGGACAAGACAGGGGGCGGTCTCTGGAAACACCATATATTTT. Translation: CAISERGTRQGAVSGNTIYF.

This clone was seen only once. This sequence joins TRBV28 and TRBJ2-3; D might be TRBD2 (6 bases). The CDR3 sequence is 18 residues long. Germline loops: CDR1 MDHEN, CDR2 SYDVKM. The V and J ends lost 4 bases and 4 bases respectively, with 24 bases between them. CDR3 in amino acids: CASSWPPLRTGVSDTQYF. In DNA, the CDR3 is TGTGCCAGCAGTTGGCCCCCCCTCAGAACGGGAGTGTCAGATACGCAGTATTTT.

V is TRBV6-4 and J is TRBJ2-3, with 12 positions matching TRBD2. J gave up 5 bases and V 3 bases, and 0 bases lay outside the gene matches. Germline V gene data show CDR1 as MRHNA and CDR2 as SNTAGT. The CDR3 runs 14 residues. CDR3 sequence reads: CASSELAGGDTQYF. CDR3 sequence (DNA): TGTGCCAGCAGTGAACTAGCGGGAGGAGATACGCAGTATTTT.

The V and J genes are TRBV6-1 and TRBJ1-4; weak D call: TRBD1 (5 bases). CDR1 MNHNS and CDR2 SASEGT come from the germline V gene. The CDR3 totals 18 residues. Trimming left V 4 bases short and J 4 bases short, with 22 bases between. The CDR3 sequence: CASSGSWGFSKNNEKLFF. Here the CDR3 DNA reads TGTGCCAGCAGTGGCTCGTGGGGGTTTTCGAAGAATAATGAAAAACTGTTTTTT.

V and J are TRBV28 and TRBJ2-3, with 7 bases matching TRBD2. This CDR3 is 18 amino acids long. CDR1 and CDR2 (germline): MDHEN, SYDVKM. The V segment lost 3 bases and the J segment 0 bases; nucleotides outside the gene matches: 12. This CDR3 is CASSLSAGLGPSTDTQYF. DNA for the CDR3: TGTGCCAGCAGTTTGTCAGCGGGATTAGGACCTAGCACAGATACGCAGTATTTT.

The chain joins TRBV28 to TRBJ2-3; maybe TRBD2 (6 bases). The CDR3 contains 15 residues. V was clipped by 3 bases and J by 6 bases, with 16 bases between them. CDR1 is MDHEN and CDR2 is SYDVKM in the germline V gene. The CDR3 protein is CASSFRTNLRDTQYF. The CDR3 region has the DNA TGTGCCAGCAGTTTCCGGACTAATCTCCGGGATACGCAGTATTTT.

The genes are TRBV9 and TRBJ2-1, with no clear D. This CDR3 has 15 amino acids. Germline V gene sequence: CDR1 SGDLS, CDR2 YYNGEE. The V end was cut by 0 bases, the J end by 8 bases, with 15 bases between. CDR3 amino acids: CASSVVASADDEQFF. The CDR3 DNA reads TGTGCCAGCAGCGTAGTGGCTAGTGCTGATGATGAGCAGTTCTTC.

The J gene is TRBJ2-7, the V gene TRBV6-6; the D is unclear. The CDR3 consists of 12 residues. V shed 6 bases and J shed 5 bases, with 11 bases lying between them. Germline loops: CDR1 MNHNY, CDR2 SVGAGI (reference sequence). The chain's CDR3 is CASRDQLHEQYF. In nucleotides, the CDR3 is TGTGCCAGCAGGGACCAACTTCACGAGCAGTACTTC.

The chain links TRBV2 to TRBJ1-2; D might be TRBD1 (5 bases). V was cut by 4 bases and J by 4 bases, with 10 bases left in between. The germline gives CDR1 SNHLY, CDR2 FYNNEI. CDR3 size: 13 residues. DNA for the CDR3: TGTGCCAGCAGTGTAGAGGGGACCTATGGCTACACCTTC. Amino acid sequence: CASSVEGTYGYTF.